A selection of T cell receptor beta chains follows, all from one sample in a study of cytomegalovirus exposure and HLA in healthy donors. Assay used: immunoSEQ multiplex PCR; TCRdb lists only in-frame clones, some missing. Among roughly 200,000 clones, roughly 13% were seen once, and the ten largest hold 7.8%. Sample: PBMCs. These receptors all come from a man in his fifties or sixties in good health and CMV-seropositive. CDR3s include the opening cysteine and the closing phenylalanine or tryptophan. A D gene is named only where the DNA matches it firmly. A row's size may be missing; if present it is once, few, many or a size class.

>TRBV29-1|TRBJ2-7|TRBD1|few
CSVVGQGATYEQYF
TGCAGCGTTGTTGGACAGGGGGCTACCTACGAGCAGTACTTC
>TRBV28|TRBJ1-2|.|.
CASSPPRGAYGYTF
TGTGCCAGCAGTCCCCCCCGGGGGGCTTATGGCTACACCTTC
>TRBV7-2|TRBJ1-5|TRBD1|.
CASSSTGASNQPQHF
TGTGCCAGCAGCTCCACAGGGGCTAGCAATCAGCCCCAGCATTTT
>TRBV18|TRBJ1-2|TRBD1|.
CASSPLGRQGTGYGYTF
TGTGCCAGCTCACCACTAGGGAGACAGGGAACGGGCTATGGCTACACCTTC
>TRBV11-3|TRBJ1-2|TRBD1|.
CASSLESGDSGYTF
TGTGCCAGCAGCTTAGAATCAGGGGACAGTGGCTACACCTTC
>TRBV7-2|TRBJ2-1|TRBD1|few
CASSVYRGTSYNEQFF
TGTGCCAGCAGCGTATACAGGGGCACCTCCTACAATGAGCAGTTCTTC
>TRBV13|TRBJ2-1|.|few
CASSLGGHPEQFF
TGTGCCAGCAGCTTAGGGGGACATCCTGAGCAGTTCTTC
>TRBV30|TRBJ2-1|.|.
CAWSIGSTTREQFF
TGTGCCTGGAGTATCGGGTCTACGACTCGGGAGCAGTTCTTC
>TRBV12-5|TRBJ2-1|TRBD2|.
CASGLGTSGGYEQFF
TGTGCTAGTGGTTTGGGGACTAGCGGGGGCTATGAGCAGTTCTTC
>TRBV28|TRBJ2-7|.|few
CASSTGYEQYF
TGTGCCAGCAGTACTGGCTACGAGCAGTACTTC
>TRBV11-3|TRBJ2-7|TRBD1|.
CASSLARDRVREQYF
TGTGCCAGCAGCTTAGCCCGGGACAGGGTGCGGGAGCAGTACTTC
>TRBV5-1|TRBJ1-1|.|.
CASSLVLSKGAEAFF
TGCGCCAGCAGCTTGGTATTAAGTAAGGGAGCCGAAGCTTTCTTT
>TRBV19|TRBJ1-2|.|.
CASSITGQQGGYTF
TGTGCCAGTAGTATTACTGGACAGCAGGGTGGCTACACCTTC
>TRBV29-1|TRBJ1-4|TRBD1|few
CSPGTGDEKLFF
TGCAGCCCCGGGACAGGGGATGAAAAACTGTTTTTT
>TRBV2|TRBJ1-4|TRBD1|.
CASSPRDRVLLLFF
TGTGCCAGCAGTCCCCGGGACAGGGTGTTGTTACTGTTTTTT
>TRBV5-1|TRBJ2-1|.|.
CASTKLSSYNEQFF
TGCGCCAGCACCAAGTTGAGCTCCTACAATGAGCAGTTCTTC
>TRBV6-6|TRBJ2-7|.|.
CASSTLGESRSYEQYF
TGTGCCAGCAGTACCCTCGGGGAGTCAAGGTCCTACGAGCAGTACTTC
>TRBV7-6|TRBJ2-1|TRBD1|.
CASSSRGDRNEQFF
TGTGCCAGCAGCTCCCGTGGGGACAGGAATGAGCAGTTCTTC
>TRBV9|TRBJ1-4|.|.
CASSVGDSRTEKLFF
TGTGCCAGCAGCGTAGGAGACAGTAGAACTGAAAAACTGTTTTTT
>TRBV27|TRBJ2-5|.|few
CASRMGVGETQYF
TGTGCCAGCCGAATGGGAGTGGGAGAGACCCAGTACTTC
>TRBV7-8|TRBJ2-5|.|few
CASSLTLVWAPQETQYF
TGTGCCAGCAGCTTAACCCTTGTATGGGCACCCCAAGAGACCCAGTACTTC
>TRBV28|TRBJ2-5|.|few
CASSLRQPETQYF
TGTGCCAGCAGTTTGCGACAGCCGGAGACCCAGTACTTC
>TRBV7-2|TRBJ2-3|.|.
CASSRRGGASGTDTQYF
TGTGCCAGCAGTCGAAGGGGGGGGGCGTCGGGAACAGATACGCAGTATTTT
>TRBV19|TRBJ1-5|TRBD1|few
CASSNRQGDNQPQHF
TGTGCCAGTAGTAACAGACAGGGGGACAATCAGCCCCAGCATTTT
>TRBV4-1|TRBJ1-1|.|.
CASSQGERMNTEAFF
TGCGCCAGCAGCCAAGGAGAGCGAATGAACACTGAAGCTTTCTTT
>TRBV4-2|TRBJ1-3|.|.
CASSPEGGFGNTIYF
TGTGCCAGCAGCCCTGAGGGAGGCTTTGGAAACACCATATATTTT
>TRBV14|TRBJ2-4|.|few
CASSQARSIQYF
TGTGCCAGCAGCCAGGCACGGAGCATTCAGTACTTC
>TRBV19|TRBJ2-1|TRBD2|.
CASSMGGTIILADEQFF
TGTGCCAGTAGTATGGGAGGGACTATAATACTTGCGGATGAGCAGTTCTTC
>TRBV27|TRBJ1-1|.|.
CASSFSTAGSEAFF
TGTGCCAGCAGTTTCTCCACAGCGGGTTCTGAAGCTTTCTTT
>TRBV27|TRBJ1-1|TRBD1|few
CASSPFGQEYTEAFF
TGTGCCAGCAGTCCATTCGGACAGGAATACACTGAAGCTTTCTTT
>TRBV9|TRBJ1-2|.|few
CASTVDSLNYGYTF
TGTGCCAGCACCGTGGACAGCCTTAACTATGGCTACACCTTC
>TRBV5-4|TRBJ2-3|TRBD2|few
CASSSRRGASTDTQYF
TGTGCCAGCAGCTCCAGGCGGGGGGCTAGCACAGATACGCAGTATTTT
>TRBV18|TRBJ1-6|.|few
CASSGSSYNSPLHF
TGTGCCAGCTCTGGTAGCTCCTATAATTCACCCCTCCACTTT
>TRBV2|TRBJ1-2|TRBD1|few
CASSVGQGFGGYTF
TGTGCCAGCAGTGTCGGACAGGGCTTCGGCGGCTACACCTTC
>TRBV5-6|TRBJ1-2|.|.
CASSRRGAGGYTF
TGTGCCAGCAGCCGCCGGGGGGCAGGGGGCTACACCTTC
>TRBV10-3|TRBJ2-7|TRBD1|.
CAISETGQATYEQYF
TGTGCCATCAGTGAGACGGGACAGGCTACCTACGAGCAGTACTTC
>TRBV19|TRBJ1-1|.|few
CATAGYTEAFF
TGTGCCACTGCAGGGTACACTGAAGCTTTCTTT
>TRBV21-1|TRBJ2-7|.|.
CASSSLFSYEQYF
TGTGCCAGCAGCAGTCTTTTTTCCTACGAGCAGTACTTC
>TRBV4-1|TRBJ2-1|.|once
CASSHSGSNEQFF
TGCGCCAGCAGCCATTCTGGTAGCAATGAGCAGTTCTTC
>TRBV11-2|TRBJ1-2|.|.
CASSLDPARQDYTF
TGTGCCAGCAGCTTAGATCCGGCACGGCAGGACTACACCTTC
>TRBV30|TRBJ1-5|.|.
CAWSGGGDQPQHF
TGTGCCTGGAGTGGGGGAGGAGATCAGCCCCAGCATTTT
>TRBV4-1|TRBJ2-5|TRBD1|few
CASRGTGKETQYF
TGCGCCAGCAGAGGGACAGGGAAAGAGACCCAGTACTTC
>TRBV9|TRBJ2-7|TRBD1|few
CASSKGGVRSSYEQYF
TGTGCCAGCAGCAAAGGGGGCGTCCGGAGCTCCTACGAGCAGTACTTC
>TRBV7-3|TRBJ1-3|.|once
CASSLGTGDTIYF
TGTGCCAGCAGTCTTGGTACGGGGGACACCATATATTTT
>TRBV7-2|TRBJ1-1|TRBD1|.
CASSSGTGGYTEAFF
TGTGCCAGCAGCTCCGGGACAGGGGGCTACACTGAAGCTTTCTTT
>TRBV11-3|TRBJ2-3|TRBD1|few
CASSLGRQGDDTQYF
TGTGCCAGCAGCTTAGGCCGACAGGGGGACGATACGCAGTATTTT
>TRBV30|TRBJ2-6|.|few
CAWSPHGTGANVLTF
TGTGCCTGGTCCCCTCACGGGACTGGGGCCAACGTCCTGACTTTC
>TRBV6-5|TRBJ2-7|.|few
CASRVTGTNPYEQYF
TGTGCCAGCAGGGTTACCGGGACAAACCCCTACGAGCAGTACTTC
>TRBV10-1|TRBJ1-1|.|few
CASSECGVSEAFF
TGCGCCAGCAGTGAGTGCGGGGTCTCTGAAGCTTTCTTT
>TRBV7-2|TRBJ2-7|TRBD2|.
CASSLTLAVSYEQYF
TGTGCCAGCAGCTTAACGCTAGCGGTATCCTACGAGCAGTACTTC
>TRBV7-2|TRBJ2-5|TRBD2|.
CASSQGGAETQYF
TGTGCCAGCTCTCAGGGAGGGGCGGAGACCCAGTACTTC
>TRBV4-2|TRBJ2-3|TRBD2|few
CASSQVGLAGDTDTQYF
TGTGCCAGCAGCCAAGTTGGACTAGCGGGGGACACAGATACGCAGTATTTT
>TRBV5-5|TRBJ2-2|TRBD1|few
CASGTDRDPGELFF
TGTGCCAGCGGCACGGACAGGGACCCCGGGGAGCTGTTTTTT
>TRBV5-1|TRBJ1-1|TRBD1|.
CASSSHRGRDTEAFF
TGCGCCAGCAGCTCTCACAGGGGGAGGGACACTGAAGCTTTCTTT
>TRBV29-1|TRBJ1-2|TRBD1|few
CSVELSGQGGLGYTF
TGCAGCGTTGAACTATCGGGACAGGGTGGACTTGGCTACACCTTC